These T cell receptor beta chains were read from a single sample in a study of T-cell reconstitution after alpha-beta-depleted transplantation in children. Via MiXCR, TCRdb re-called the PCR reads, giving one row per CDR3 protein. The sample lists a few hundred thousand distinct CDR3 sequences, roughly 15% occurring once. The material was PBMCs, mostly from graft donor cells, obtained 360 days after TCRalphabeta/CD19-depleted stem cell transplant. These receptor sequences come from a boy in the first two years of life who had a stem cell transplant for Wiskott-Aldrich syndrome, so the T cells may come from the graft donor. Both conserved end residues are part of each CDR3.

>TRBJ1-4|TRBV29-1
CSVTGQGANEKLFF
>TRBJ2-6|TRBV24-1
CATSRAGANVLTF
>TRBJ2-1|TRBV10-3
CATGQGPYNEQFF
>TRBJ2-7|TRBV29-1
CSARGGTYEQYF
>TRBJ2-5|TRBV20-1
CSAREADKRETQYF
>TRBJ1-2|TRBV5-6
CASNTRGRGYGYTF
>TRBJ1-1|TRBV6-1
CASSGRVTEAFF
>TRBJ2-6|TRBV28
CTISLLGQLSSGANVLTF
>TRBJ2-7|TRBV10-3
CAIKGTGGSYEQYF
>TRBJ2-1|TRBV4-2
CASSQDHGGGPNEQFF
>TRBJ2-5|TRBV19
CASSFLAKETQYF
>TRBJ2-7|TRBV20-1
CSASAGRGHEQYF
>TRBJ2-1|TRBV11-2
CASSFGRTGHYNEQFF
>TRBJ2-1|TRBV12-3/TRBV12-4
CASSSGQGEQFF
>TRBJ1-4|TRBV20-1
CSARVGREGKLFF
>TRBJ2-1|TRBV11-2
CASSPRGRGGQFF
>TRBJ2-2|TRBV11-2
CASSEVGSVGELFF
>TRBJ2-7|TRBV28
CASRQTVQGSYEQYF
>TRBJ1-3|TRBV19
CASSPPQGYTIYF
>TRBJ2-3|TRBV5-1
CASSSGLAGKRGTQYF
>TRBJ1-6|TRBV27
CASKAVPRAPLHF
>TRBJ2-2|TRBV4-3
CASSQASRATGELFF
>TRBJ1-5|TRBV19
CASKSSGGFNQPQHF
>TRBJ2-1|TRBV19
CASSTLTSGRTTYNEQFF
>TRBJ2-7|TRBV15
CATSVGLAGTYEQYF
>TRBJ2-7|TRBV20-1
CSASGSAYEQYF
>TRBJ1-3|TRBV3-1
CASSRATGITSGNTIYF
>TRBJ1-6|TRBV6-1
CASRDLWNSPLHF
>TRBJ2-7|TRBV10-3
CAISPGARYEQYF
>TRBJ2-7|TRBV24-1
CATSDLDGYEQYF
>TRBJ2-5|TRBV12-3/TRBV12-4
CASRISAGGQETQYF
>TRBJ1-5|TRBV5-1
CASSAGQGGNQPQHF
>TRBJ2-1|TRBV27
CASRSGQGGYNEQFF
>TRBJ2-3|TRBV10-3
CAISAKQGSTDTQYF
>TRBJ2-5|TRBV7-2
CASSRQGLLSQETQYF
>TRBJ2-7|TRBV12-3/TRBV12-4
CASSFRGEGFYEQYF
>TRBJ2-7|TRBV6-2/TRBV6-3
CASSRRPGTGEGYEQYF
>TRBJ1-1|TRBV2
CASSDRGLDTEAFF
>TRBJ2-3|TRBV5-1
CASSRGTSSDTQYF
>TRBJ2-7|TRBV6-5
CASSYAPPSLYEQYF
>TRBJ1-6|TRBV2
CASSAGDRGHNSPLHF